Listed below are T cell receptor beta chains from one sample, sequenced in a study of blood T cell repertoires in COVID-19. The table came from immunoSEQ multiplex PCR; TCRdb's copy has only in-frame clones and leaves some out. The sample includes about 230,000 clones, over 80% seen only once; the top ten take roughly 30%. Sequenced sample: peripheral blood. These receptors all come from a man between 40 and 49 years old with acute or convalescent COVID-19. Both conserved end residues are part of each CDR3. D genes are given only for firm matches. The size field is filled for only some rows; it gives once, few, many or a size class.

clone_size d_call j_call v_call cdr3_aa cdr3_nt
NA NA TRBJ1-2 TRBV19 CATKTGLVNYGYTF TGTGCCACCAAAACAGGGTTGGTTAACTATGGCTACACCTTC
NA TRBD1 TRBJ1-3 TRBV5-6 CASSLPGTGTRNTIYF TGTGCCAGCAGCCTACCCGGGACAGGGACACGAAACACCATATATTTT
NA TRBD2 TRBJ2-7 TRBV5-1 CASSRGLAGGSYEQYF TGCGCCAGCAGCCGGGGACTAGCGGGAGGCTCCTACGAGCAGTACTTC
NA TRBD1 TRBJ1-5 TRBV18 CASSPGRGYQPQHF TGTGCCAGCTCACCAGGCAGGGGGTATCAGCCCCAGCATTTT
NA NA TRBJ2-2 TRBV6-2/TRBV6-3 CASSSRQGRVGELFF TGTGCCAGCAGTTCCCGACAGGGGAGGGTCGGGGAGCTGTTTTTT
NA TRBD2 TRBJ2-7 TRBV3-1/TRBV3-2 CASSSPGGEQYF TGTGCCAGCAGCTCGCCGGGGGGCGAGCAGTACTTC
NA NA TRBJ1-4 TRBV27 CASSLRGTNEKLFF TGTGCCAGCAGTTTACGAGGGACTAATGAAAAACTGTTTTTT
NA NA TRBJ1-1 TRBV30 CAWSRLGRGTEAFF TGTGCCTGGAGTAGACTCGGGCGGGGCACTGAAGCTTTCTTT
NA NA TRBJ2-1 TRBV6-1 CASSEASGGSGEQFF TGTGCCAGCAGTGAAGCGAGTGGGGGGAGCGGTGAGCAGTTCTTC
once NA TRBJ1-1 TRBV5-4 CASRFGGSEAFF TGTGCCAGCAGGTTTGGAGGTTCTGAAGCTTTCTTT
NA NA TRBJ1-2 TRBV5-1 CASSLAGETIYGYTF TGCGCCAGCAGCTTGGCCGGGGAGACAATCTATGGCTACACCTTC
NA NA TRBJ2-5 TRBV5-4 CASSLAAQETQYF TGTGCCAGCAGCTTAGCGGCCCAAGAGACCCAGTACTTC
NA TRBD1 TRBJ1-1 TRBV5-1 CASTMGQMNTEAFF TGCGCCAGCACCATGGGACAGATGAACACTGAAGCTTTCTTT
few TRBD1 TRBJ1-6 TRBV5-1 CASSLEGQGDSPLHF TGCGCCAGCAGCTTGGAGGGACAGGGAGATTCACCCCTCCACTTT